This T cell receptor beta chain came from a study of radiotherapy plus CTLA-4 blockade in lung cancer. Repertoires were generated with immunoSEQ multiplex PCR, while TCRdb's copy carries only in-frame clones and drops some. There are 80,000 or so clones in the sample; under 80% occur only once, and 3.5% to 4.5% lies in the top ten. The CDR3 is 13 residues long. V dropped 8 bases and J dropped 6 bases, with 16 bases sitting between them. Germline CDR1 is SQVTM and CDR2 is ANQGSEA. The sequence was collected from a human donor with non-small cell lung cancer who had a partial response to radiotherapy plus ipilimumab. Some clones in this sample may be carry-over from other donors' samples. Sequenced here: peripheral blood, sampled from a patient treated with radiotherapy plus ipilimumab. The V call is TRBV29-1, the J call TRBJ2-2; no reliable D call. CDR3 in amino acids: CSSSLVESGELFF. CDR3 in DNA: TGCAGCAGCAGCCTGGTGGAGTCCGGGGAGCTGTTTTTT.